Shown below are 28 T cell receptor beta chains from a single sample sequenced in a study of response to subunit inactivated influenza vaccine. TCRdb recomputed calls from the RT-PCR reads with MiXCR, one row per CDR3 protein. This sample has some 550,000 distinct CDR3 sequences, with under 30% found just once. This sample also appeared in a second study, on T cells expressing NK-cell markers. From that study: The TCR beta cDNA came from 5'RACE template switching with UMIs.

The sample was CD4+ T cells sorted from PBMCs, taken roughly 12 days after vaccination. The origin of the receptors is a man aged 50-60 years who received an inactivated influenza vaccine.

This clonotype was seen a few times. The rearrangement joins TRBV7-9 to TRBJ1-4; 7 nucleotides line up with TRBD1. The germline gives CDR1 SEHNR, CDR2 FQNEAQ (reference sequence). The V gene end was trimmed by 0 bases and the J gene end by 5 bases; junction bases not matched to a gene: 3. The CDR3 has 15 amino acids. The CDR3 region is CASSLAGTENEKLFF. DNA of the CDR3: TGTGCCAGCAGCTTAGCCGGGACAGAGAATGAAAAACTGTTTTTT. The entire variable domain, with the rest obtained from reference TRBV7-9 and TRBJ1-4, is as follows: DTGVSQNPRHKITKRGQNVTFRCDPISEHNRLYWYRQTLGQGPEFLTYFQNEAQLEKSRLLSDRFSAERPKGSFSTLEIQRTEQGDSAMYLCASSLAGTENEKLFFGSGTQLSVL.

This clonotype came up a few times. The J gene is TRBJ1-4, the V gene TRBV3-1; TRBD1 might be the D (5 bases). There are 14 residues in the CDR3. V lost 6 bases to trimming and J lost 0 bases, with 8 bases between them. CDR1 LGHDT and CDR2 YNNKEL come from the germline V gene (reference sequence). CDR3 loop: CASSGGTTNEKLFF. The CDR3 coding sequence is TGTGCCAGCAGTGGGGGGACAACTAATGAAAAACTGTTTTTT.

In this sample, this clonotype turned up a few times. The chain combines TRBV5-5 with TRBJ2-7; 10 bases align to TRBD1. CDR3 length equals 15 residues. The junction had 8 bases not matched to a gene; V was cut back by 4 bases and J by 4 bases. Germline values: CDR1 SGHKS, CDR2 YYEKEE (reference sequence). The CDR3 here is CASSNYPGQGYEQYF. CDR3 nucleotides: TGTGCCAGCAGCAACTACCCGGGACAGGGGTACGAGCAGTACTTC.

There are a few counts of this clonotype. The J gene is TRBJ1-2, the V gene TRBV20-1; 9 bases are shared with TRBD1. This CDR3 is 16 amino acids long. V dropped 6 bases and J dropped 2; count of bases not matched to a gene: 13. Germline V CDR1 and CDR2: DFQATT, SNEGSKA (reference sequence). The CDR3 nucleotides are TGCAGTGCACTAAAGACGAGACAGGGGGAGAACTATGGCTACACCTTC. Its translation: CSALKTRQGENYGYTF.

The CDR3 spells CSVVHGAGEKLFF. CDR3 nucleotide sequence: TGCAGTGTAGTCCATGGTGCGGGTGAAAAACTGTTTTTT. The V call is TRBV20-1, the J call TRBJ1-4, with D hard to call. Germline CDR1 DFQATT, CDR2 SNEGSKA (reference sequence). The CDR3 has 13 amino acids. The ends were cut back, 7 bases at V and 7 bases at J, with 16 bases in the middle.

V usage is TRBV29-1 and J usage is TRBJ2-5; 10 bases fit TRBD2. The CDR3 length is 14 residues. V gave up 4 bases and J gave up 5 bases; unmatched junction bases: 7. Germline values: CDR1 SQVTM, CDR2 ANQGSEA. CDR3 region: CSVVRGAGGETQYF. The CDR3 DNA is TGCAGCGTTGTACGGGGAGCGGGGGGGGAGACCCAGTACTTC.

There are a few counts of this clonotype. The rearrangement joins TRBV4-1 to TRBJ2-5; the match to TRBD2 covers 13 bases. The trim removed 0 bases at V and 5 bases at J, leaving 9 bases unmatched. Looked up from germline, CDR1 is MGHRA and CDR2 is YSYEKL. The CDR3 sequence is 18 residues long. The CDR3 sequence: CASSQDRTSGGVLETQYF. The CDR3 DNA follows: TGCGCCAGCAGCCAAGACCGGACTAGCGGGGGAGTGTTGGAGACCCAGTACTTC.

This clonotype has just a few counts. The chain recombines TRBV7-2 with TRBJ1-4, with TRBD1 matching 10 bases. Germline V gene data show CDR1 as SGHTA and CDR2 as FQGNSA. The CDR3 length is 15 residues. J gave up 5 bases and V 5 bases, and 5 bases lay outside the gene matches. CDR3 in DNA: TGTGCCAGCAGCCAACGACAGGGGGCGAATGAAAAACTGTTTTTT. It encodes CASSQRQGANEKLFF.

In its sample, this clonotype was seen a few times. The junction departs from the called germline gene at one end, perhaps through a read error. The chain links TRBV7-6 to TRBJ1-2; D is unresolved. CDR3 length: 12 amino acids. CDR1 is SGHVS, CDR2 FNYEAQ, per germline. The CDR3 DNA follows: TGTGCCAGCAGCTTAGAAGGGCCAGTCTTCTCCTTC. Its translation: CASSLEGPVFSF.

V and J are TRBV6-1 and TRBJ2-5; no reliable D call. The CDR3 is 14 amino acids. V lost 5 bases, J lost 3 bases, and 13 bases lay in between. From germline, CDR1 is MNHNS and CDR2 SASEGT. This CDR3 is CASSPSAAEETQYF. In nucleotides, the CDR3 is TGTGCCAGCAGTCCGTCGGCAGCCGAAGAGACCCAGTACTTC.

The V gene is TRBV12-5, the J gene TRBJ2-1; unclear D gene. V lost 9 bases and J lost 4, with 7 bases in between. The germline V gene encodes CDR1 LGHNT and CDR2 FRNRAP. The CDR3 sequence is 11 residues long. The DNA for the CDR3 is TGTGCTAGCGCAAAATACAATGAGCAGTTCTTC. Its translation: CASAKYNEQFF.

The chain recombines TRBV7-6 with TRBJ2-3, with D perhaps being TRBD1 or TRBD2 (5 bases each). V was cut by 7 bases and J by 0 bases, with 17 bases left in between. The CDR3 runs 16 residues. The germline CDR1 and CDR2 sequences are SGHVS and FNYEAQ. CDR3 amino acids: CASTKSRGVSTDTQYF. In DNA form, the CDR3 reads TGTGCCAGCACCAAATCTAGGGGAGTTAGCACAGATACGCAGTATTTT.

The CDR3 DNA reads TGCGCCAGCAGCCAAGTGGGACAGGGGAATAACGAGCAGTACTTC. Protein product: CASSQVGQGNNEQYF. The chain couples TRBV4-1 to TRBJ2-7, with TRBD1 identical over 10 bases. CDR3 length equals 15 residues. V shed 1 base, J shed 5 bases, and the junction held 5 bases outside the gene matches. Germline-derived CDR1 and CDR2 are MGHRA and YSYEKL.

V and J are TRBV7-6 and TRBJ2-2; D unresolved. The CDR3 consists of 12 residues. Germline assignment: CDR1 SGHVS and CDR2 FNYEAQ. Trimming took 1 base from V and 13 from J, leaving 10 bases between them. CDR3 DNA: TGTGCCAGCAGCTTAGAGACCGGCGGGCTGTTTTTT. Amino acids: CASSLETGGLFF.

The chain joins TRBV4-1 to TRBJ2-3, with TRBD1 identical over 9 bases. Trimming at V came to 10 bases and at J to 6 bases, leaving 14 bases not matched to a gene. This CDR3 has 15 amino acids. The germline gives CDR1 MGHRA, CDR2 YSYEKL. CDR3 region: CATSRIQGATDTQYF. Here the CDR3 DNA reads TGCGCCACAAGTCGTATACAGGGGGCGACGGATACGCAGTATTTT.

This clonotype has a count of ten or more. Here the CDR3 reads CASSPGAIGEKLFF. CDR3 sequence (DNA): TGTGCCAGCAGCCCAGGGGCAATAGGGGAAAAACTGTTTTTT. The chain couples TRBV11-2 to TRBJ1-4, with D maybe TRBD1 (6 bases). Germline values: CDR1 SGHAT, CDR2 FQNNGV. CDR3 size: 14 residues. V lost 5 bases, J lost 8 bases, and 15 bases lay in between.

The sample holds many counts of this clonotype. V is TRBV29-1 and J is TRBJ2-1; D is unresolved. The germline V gene has CDR1 SQVTM and CDR2 ANQGSEA. This CDR3 region has 16 residues. Trimming pared 0 bases from V and 4 bases from J, leaving 16 bases between. CDR3 nucleotide sequence: TGCAGCGTTGAAGATCTAAGGCGCGGTAATTACAATGAGCAGTTCTTC. Protein: CSVEDLRRGNYNEQFF.

This clonotype was picked up a small number of times. The V gene is TRBV20-1, the J gene TRBJ2-1, with 8 bases that match TRBD2. Germline lookup yields CDR1 DFQATT and CDR2 SNEGSKA (reference sequence). The J segment lost 8 bases and the V segment lost 3 bases, leaving 6 bases of the junction unmatched. The CDR3 consists of 13 residues. The DNA of the CDR3 is TGCAGTGCTAGCGGGGGGGCCGAGGATGAGCAGTTCTTC. As protein: CSASGGAEDEQFF.

The V and J genes are TRBV19 and TRBJ2-1, with a tentative D call TRBD2 (5 bases). The CDR3 runs to 14 residues. CDR1 and CDR2 from the germline V gene are LNHDA and SQIVND (reference sequence). The germline V and J ends were trimmed by 4 bases and 5 bases, with 12 bases remaining between them. The CDR3 loop is CASSKETTNNEQFF. The CDR3 DNA reads TGTGCCAGTAGTAAAGAGACGACTAACAATGAGCAGTTCTTC. Variable domain in full (rest from reference TRBV19 and TRBJ2-1): DGGITQSPKYLFRKEGQNVTLSCEQNLNHDAMYWYRQDPGQGLRLIYYSQIVNDFQKGDIAEGYSVSREKKESFPLTVTSAQKNPTAFYLCASSKETTNNEQFFGPGTRLTVL.

This clonotype occurred a few times. J is TRBJ2-5 and V is TRBV3-1; D might be TRBD1 or TRBD2, each matching 5 bases. Per the germline V gene, CDR1 is LGHDT and CDR2 is YNNKEL (reference sequence). V lost 4 bases, J lost 3 bases, and 18 bases lay in between. This CDR3 has 16 residues. The CDR3 sequence is CASSRFTGTEKETQYF. The CDR3 coding sequence is TGTGCCAGCAGCCGATTTACCGGGACCGAAAAAGAGACCCAGTACTTC.

This clonotype was seen only a few times. The J gene is TRBJ1-2, the V gene TRBV20-1, with D unclear. Germline V gives CDR1 DFQATT, CDR2 SNEGSKA (reference sequence). Deletions cut 3 bases from V and 3 bases from J, with 11 bases between. The CDR3 consists of 13 residues. The CDR3 sequence is CSASHDGYYGYTF. Here the CDR3 DNA reads TGCAGTGCTAGCCACGACGGATACTATGGCTACACCTTC.

This clonotype was seen repeatedly, ten times or more. The V and J genes are TRBV12-3 or TRBV12-4 and TRBJ1-2; a possible D gene is TRBD1 (5 bases). This CDR3 region has 11 residues. Deletions cut 6 bases from V and 7 bases from J, with 9 bases between. The CDR3, as DNA: TGTGCCAGCAGCAACGGGGGTGGCTACACCTTC. It is translated as CASSNGGGYTF.

CDR3 nucleotides: TGTGCCACCATGGGCTCCGGGACAGGGAACACCGGGGAGCTGTTTTTT. Its protein product is CATMGSGTGNTGELFF. The chain combines TRBV24-1 with TRBJ2-2; TRBD1 aligns across 8 bases. Unmatched junction bases numbered 8, after V lost 8 bases and J lost 1 base. Germline CDR1 is KGHDR and CDR2 is SFDVKD. The CDR3 extends over 16 amino acids.

This clonotype has just a few counts. V and J are TRBV9 and TRBJ2-1; unclear D gene. Trimming took 1 base from V and 6 from J, leaving 14 bases between them. In germline, CDR1 is SGDLS, CDR2 YYNGEE. This CDR3 has 15 residues. CDR3 coding DNA: TGTGCCAGCAGCGTACAACTCAATGCCCCCAATGAGCAGTTCTTC. Translating it yields CASSVQLNAPNEQFF.

This clonotype was counted a few times. The chain has TRBV7-2 and TRBJ1-2; D call uncertain. Germline V CDR1 and CDR2: SGHTA, FQGNSA. The V and J ends lost 3 bases and 2 bases respectively, with 7 bases between them. The CDR3 is 13 amino acids. CDR3 amino acids: CASSLMKNYGYTF. The CDR3 bases are TGTGCCAGCAGCTTGATGAAAAACTATGGCTACACCTTC.

This clonotype was observed many times. J is TRBJ2-2 and V is TRBV29-1; perhaps D is TRBD1 or TRBD2 (5 bases each). V was trimmed by 4 bases and J by 5 bases, leaving 11 bases between them. The CDR3 has 13 amino acids. The V gene's germline CDR1 is SQVTM and CDR2 ANQGSEA. The CDR3: CSVGWDRTGELFF. The CDR3 nucleotides read TGCAGCGTTGGTTGGGACCGGACCGGGGAGCTGTTTTTT.

This clonotype was seen only once. The gene calls are TRBV30 and TRBJ2-1; D gene uncertain. CDR3 length: 12 residues. V was shortened by 0 bases and J by 5 bases, with 5 bases between the two germline ends. Germline CDR1 and CDR2: GTSNPN and SVGIG (reference sequence). CDR3 coding DNA: TGTGCCTGGAGTGTACCGCACAATGAGCAGTTCTTC. The encoded protein is CAWSVPHNEQFF.

The gene calls are TRBV4-2 and TRBJ1-6; TRBD1 is a possible D gene (6 bases). Per the germline V gene, CDR1 is LGHNA and CDR2 is YNFKEQ. The length of the CDR3 is 16 residues. The germline V and J ends were trimmed by 0 bases and 7 bases, with 13 bases remaining between them. This CDR3 is CASSQERTDRNSPLHF. The CDR3 coding sequence is TGTGCCAGCAGCCAAGAGCGGACAGATCGAAATTCACCCCTCCACTTT.